A single sample gave rise to the 8 T cell receptor beta chains below, sequenced in a study of blood T cell repertoires in COVID-19. Only in-frame clones appear in the TCRdb table, and some are missing; sequencing was by immunoSEQ multiplex PCR. Found here are just under 90,000 clones, around 89% of them singletons; the top ten hold about 0.51%. Sequences were obtained from peripheral blood. The receptor source for this set is a man aged 60-69 years with acute or convalescent COVID-19.

The J gene is TRBJ2-1, the V gene TRBV7-8; the match to TRBD1 covers 9 bases. Looked up from germline, CDR1 is SGHVS and CDR2 is FQNEAQ. The V segment lost 10 bases and the J segment 8 bases; nucleotides outside the gene matches: 12. This CDR3 has 14 amino acids. The CDR3 DNA follows: TGTGCCATCACAACCGGGACAGGGAGGGATGAGCAGTTCTTC. Translated: CAITTGTGRDEQFF.

The chain carries TRBV3-1 (or the pseudogene TRBV3-2) and TRBJ2-3; TRBD1 matches at 8 bases. The CDR3 is 13 amino acids. CDR1 LGHDT and CDR2 YNNKEL come from the germline V gene (reference sequence). The V segment lost 4 bases and the J segment 5 bases; nucleotides outside the gene matches: 2. Here the CDR3 reads CASSPGTGDTQYF. The CDR3 nucleotides read TGTGCCAGCAGCCCTGGGACAGGAGATACGCAGTATTTT.

The genes are TRBV10-1 and TRBJ2-7, with 9 bases identical to TRBD2. This CDR3 is 13 amino acids long. Per the germline V gene, CDR1 is WNHNN and CDR2 is SYGVQD (reference sequence). The junction had 6 bases not matched to a gene; V was cut back by 8 bases and J by 4 bases. The CDR3 reads CASSRSGSYEQYF. The CDR3 nucleotides read TGCGCCAGCTCTCGTAGCGGGAGTTACGAGCAGTACTTC.

The genes are TRBV5-1 and TRBJ2-3; a possible D gene is TRBD1 (5 bases). V was trimmed by 0 bases and J by 0 bases, leaving 11 bases between them. The CDR3 spans 16 residues. Germline values: CDR1 SGHRS, CDR2 YFSETQ. The CDR3 is CASSLDQGRSTDTQYF. CDR3 coding DNA: TGCGCCAGCAGCTTGGACCAGGGAAGGAGCACAGATACGCAGTATTTT.

The rearrangement links TRBV5-1 to TRBJ1-2, with D perhaps matching TRBD1 (5 bases). This CDR3 is 15 amino acids long. From germline, CDR1 is SGHRS and CDR2 YFSETQ. Trimming removed 4 bases from V and 0 bases from J, with 13 bases in between. CDR3 residues: CASSLTTTANYGYTF. CDR3 in DNA: TGCGCCAGCAGCCTTACAACGACAGCTAACTATGGCTACACCTTC.

The chain uses TRBV4-1 and TRBJ1-3, with 11 bases matching TRBD1. Per the germline V gene, CDR1 is MGHRA and CDR2 is YSYEKL. J lost 0 bases, V lost 0 bases, and 7 bases had no gene match. This CDR3 has 19 amino acids. Here the CDR3 reads CASSQDPGQGANSGNTIYF. DNA for the CDR3: TGCGCCAGCAGCCAAGACCCCGGACAGGGGGCAAACTCTGGAAACACCATATATTTT.

The chain has TRBV3-1 (or the pseudogene TRBV3-2) and TRBJ2-3, with TRBD2 matching over 10 bases. This CDR3 is 15 amino acids long. With V trimmed by 1 base and J by 3 bases, 1 base remained unmatched. The germline V gene encodes CDR1 LGHDT and CDR2 YNNKEL (reference sequence). CDR3 region: CASSQGTSGTDTQYF. The CDR3 bases are TGTGCCAGCAGCCAAGGGACTAGCGGTACAGATACGCAGTATTTT.

The chain recombines TRBV29-1 with TRBJ1-2; D is ambiguous. Germline V gene sequence: CDR1 SQVTM, CDR2 ANQGSEA. V lost 6 bases, J lost 8 bases, and 13 bases lay in between. The CDR3 is 11 residues long. DNA for the CDR3: TGCAGCGTCGGCGAGACTAGGGGCTACACCTTC. Translation gives CSVGETRGYTF.